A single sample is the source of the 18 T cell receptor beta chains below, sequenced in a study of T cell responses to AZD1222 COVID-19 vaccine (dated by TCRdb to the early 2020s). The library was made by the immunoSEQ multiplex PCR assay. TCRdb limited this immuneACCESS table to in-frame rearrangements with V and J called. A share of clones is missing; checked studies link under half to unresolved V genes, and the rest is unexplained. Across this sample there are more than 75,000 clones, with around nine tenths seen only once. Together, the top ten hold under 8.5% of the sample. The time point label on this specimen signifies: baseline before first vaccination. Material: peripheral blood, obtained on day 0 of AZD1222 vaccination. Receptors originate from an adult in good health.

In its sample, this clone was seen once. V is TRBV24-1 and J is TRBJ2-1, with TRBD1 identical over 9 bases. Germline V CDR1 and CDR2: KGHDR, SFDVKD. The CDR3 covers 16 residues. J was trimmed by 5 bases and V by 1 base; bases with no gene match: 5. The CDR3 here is CATSDFWGTGNNEQFF. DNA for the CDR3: TGTGCCACCAGTGATTTCTGGGGGACAGGGAACAATGAGCAGTTCTTC.

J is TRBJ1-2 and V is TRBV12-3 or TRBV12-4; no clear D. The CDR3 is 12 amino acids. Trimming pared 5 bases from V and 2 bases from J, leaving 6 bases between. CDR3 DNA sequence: TGTGCCAGCAGTCCAAGCAACTATGGCTACACCTTC. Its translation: CASSPSNYGYTF.

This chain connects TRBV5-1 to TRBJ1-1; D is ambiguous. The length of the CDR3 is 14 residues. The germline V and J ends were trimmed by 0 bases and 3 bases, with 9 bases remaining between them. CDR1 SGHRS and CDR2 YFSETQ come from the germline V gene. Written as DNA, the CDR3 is TGCGCCAGCAGCTTGGAGTCGAGGGACACTGAAGCTTTCTTT. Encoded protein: CASSLESRDTEAFF.

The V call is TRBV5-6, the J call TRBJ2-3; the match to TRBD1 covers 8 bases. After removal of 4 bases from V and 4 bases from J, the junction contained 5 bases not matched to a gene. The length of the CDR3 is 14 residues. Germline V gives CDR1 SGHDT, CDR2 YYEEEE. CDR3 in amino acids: CASSRRTGPDTQYF. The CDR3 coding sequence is TGTGCCAGCAGCCGCCGGACAGGGCCAGATACGCAGTATTTT.

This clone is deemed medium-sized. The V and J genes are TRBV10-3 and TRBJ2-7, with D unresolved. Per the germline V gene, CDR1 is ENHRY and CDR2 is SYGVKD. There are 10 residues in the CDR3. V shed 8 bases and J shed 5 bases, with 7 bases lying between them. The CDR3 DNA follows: TGTGCCATCGGTAACGACGAGCAGTACTTC. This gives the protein CAIGNDEQYF.

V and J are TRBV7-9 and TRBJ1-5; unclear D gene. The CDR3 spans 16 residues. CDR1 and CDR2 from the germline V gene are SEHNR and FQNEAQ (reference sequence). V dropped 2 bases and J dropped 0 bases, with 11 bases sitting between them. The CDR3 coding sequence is TGTGCCAGCAGCTTAATTGCAGGACGTAGCAATCAGCCCCAGCATTTT. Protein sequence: CASSLIAGRSNQPQHF.

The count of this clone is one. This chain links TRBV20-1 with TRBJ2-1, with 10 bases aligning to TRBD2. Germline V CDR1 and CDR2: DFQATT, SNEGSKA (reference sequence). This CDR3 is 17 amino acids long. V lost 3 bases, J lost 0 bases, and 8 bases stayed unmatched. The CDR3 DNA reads TGCAGTGCTAGTGCCTTTTTAGCGGGAGGCTCCTACAATGAGCAGTTCTTC. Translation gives CSASAFLAGGSYNEQFF.

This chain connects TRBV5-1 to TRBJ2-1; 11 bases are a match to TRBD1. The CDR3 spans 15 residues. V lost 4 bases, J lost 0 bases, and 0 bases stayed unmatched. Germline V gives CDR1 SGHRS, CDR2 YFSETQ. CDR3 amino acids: CASSGQGASYNEQFF. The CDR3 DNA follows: TGCGCCAGCAGCGGACAGGGGGCCTCCTACAATGAGCAGTTCTTC.

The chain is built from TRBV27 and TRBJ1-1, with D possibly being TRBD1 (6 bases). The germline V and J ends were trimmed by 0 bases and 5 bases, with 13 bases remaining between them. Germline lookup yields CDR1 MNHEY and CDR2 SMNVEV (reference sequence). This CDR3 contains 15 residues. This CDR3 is CASSLSPQGWTEAFF. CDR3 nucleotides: TGTGCCAGCAGTTTATCCCCGCAGGGGTGGACTGAAGCTTTCTTT.

The CDR3 DNA reads TGTGCCAGCAGCGCCGGTGGAGCCAATCAGCCCCAGCATTTT. Translating gives CASSAGGANQPQHF. The V call is TRBV7-9, the J call TRBJ1-5; D gene ambiguous. Germline V gene sequence: CDR1 SEHNR, CDR2 FQNEAQ (reference sequence). CDR3 size: 14 residues. Deletions cut 5 bases from V and 3 bases from J, with 11 bases between.

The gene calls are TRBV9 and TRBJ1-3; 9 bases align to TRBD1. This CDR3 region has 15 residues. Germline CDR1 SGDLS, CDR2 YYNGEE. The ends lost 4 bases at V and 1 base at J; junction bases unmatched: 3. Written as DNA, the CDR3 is TGTGCCAGCAGCCCTGGGACAGGGTCTGGAAACACCATATATTTT. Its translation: CASSPGTGSGNTIYF. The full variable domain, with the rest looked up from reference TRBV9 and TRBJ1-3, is DSGVTQTPKHLITATGQRVTLRCSPRSGDLSVYWYQQSLDQGLQFLIQYYNGEERAKGNILERFSAQQFPDLHSELNLSSLELGDSALYFCASSPGTGSGNTIYFGEGSWLTVV.

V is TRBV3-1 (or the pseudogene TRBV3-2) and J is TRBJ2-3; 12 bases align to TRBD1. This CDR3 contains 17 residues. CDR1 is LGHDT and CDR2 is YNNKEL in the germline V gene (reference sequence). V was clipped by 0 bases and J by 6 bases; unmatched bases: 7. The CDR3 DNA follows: TGTGCCAGCAGCCAAGATCCCGGGACAGGGGGCTCGGATACGCAGTATTTT. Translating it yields CASSQDPGTGGSDTQYF.

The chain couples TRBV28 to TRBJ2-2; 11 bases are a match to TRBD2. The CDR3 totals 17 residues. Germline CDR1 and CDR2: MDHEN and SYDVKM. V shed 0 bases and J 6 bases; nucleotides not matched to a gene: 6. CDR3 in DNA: TGTGCCAGCAGTTTATGGCGACTAGCGGGAACTCCCGGGGAGCTGTTTTTT. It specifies CASSLWRLAGTPGELFF.

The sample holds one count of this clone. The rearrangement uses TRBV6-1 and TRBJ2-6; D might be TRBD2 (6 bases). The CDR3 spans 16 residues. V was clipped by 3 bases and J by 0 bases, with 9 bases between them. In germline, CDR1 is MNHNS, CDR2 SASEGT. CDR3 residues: CASSDIGSSGANVLTF. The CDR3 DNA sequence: TGTGCCAGCAGTGACATCGGGAGCTCTGGGGCCAACGTCCTGACTTTC.

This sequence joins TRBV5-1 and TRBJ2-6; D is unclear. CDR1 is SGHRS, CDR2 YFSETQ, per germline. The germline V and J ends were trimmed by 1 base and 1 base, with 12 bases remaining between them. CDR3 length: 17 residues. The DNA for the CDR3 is TGCGCCAGCAGCTTGATAGGGCGCTCGTCTGGGGCCAACGTCCTGACTTTC. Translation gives CASSLIGRSSGANVLTF.

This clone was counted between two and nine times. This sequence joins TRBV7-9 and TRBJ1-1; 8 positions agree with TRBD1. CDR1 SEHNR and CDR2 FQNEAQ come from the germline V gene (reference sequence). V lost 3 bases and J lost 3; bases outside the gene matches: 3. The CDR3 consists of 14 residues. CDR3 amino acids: CASSFLQGDTEAFF. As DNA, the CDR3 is TGTGCCAGCAGCTTCCTACAGGGGGACACTGAAGCTTTCTTT.

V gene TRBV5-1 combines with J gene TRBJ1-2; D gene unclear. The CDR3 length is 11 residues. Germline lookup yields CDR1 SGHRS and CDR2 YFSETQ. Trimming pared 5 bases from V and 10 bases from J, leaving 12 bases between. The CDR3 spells CASSRAGLYTF. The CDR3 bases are TGCGCCAGCAGTAGGGCGGGCCTCTACACCTTC.

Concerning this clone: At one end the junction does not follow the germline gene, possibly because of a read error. The CDR3 sequence: CASTLGDAAYEQYF. Here the CDR3 DNA reads TGTGCCAGCACCTTAGGGGACGCCGCCTACGAGCAGTACTTC. V is TRBV7-9 and J is TRBJ2-7; D may be TRBD1 or TRBD2 (5 bases each). The CDR3 is 14 amino acids. Germline-derived CDR1 and CDR2 are SEHNR and FQNEAQ (reference sequence).